This T cell receptor beta chain appears in the sequencing data of a study of T cell repertoires in cytomegalovirus infection. As for the study in general: Evidence of both CMV infection and a matching HLA type came from public TCR beta signatures. Overall study findings and caveats: The ex vivo response was dominated by HLA-C-restricted CMV-specific TCR beta clonotypes.

Details on this clonotype: What it recognizes is unknown. One junction end does not reproduce the germline sequence, and a read error may be involved.

TCRdb analysed the reads with MiXCR anew, one entry per CDR3 protein. The repertoire consists of fewer than 550,000 distinct CDR3 sequences, with more than 20% occurring once and the leading ten covering about 13%. The material sequenced was PBMCs. This sequence was found in a human donor in good health (CMV status not recorded). Some clones in this sample may be carry-over from other donors' samples.

This chain's CDR3 is CASSRTGGF. CDR3 DNA sequence: TGTGCCAGCAGTCGGACAGGGGGTTTT. This chain connects TRBV12-3 or TRBV12-4 to TRBJ1-3; 10 bases align to TRBD1. This CDR3 is built from 9 residues.